The 5 T cell receptor beta chains listed next were all sequenced from one sample in a study of blood T cell repertoires in COVID-19. Here immunoSEQ multiplex PCR was the method, and the copy in TCRdb shows in-frame clones only, minus some. Of 60,000 or so clones in the sample, roughly 90% were seen once. The source material was peripheral blood. Every receptor here comes from a woman in her sixties or seventies with active COVID-19.

This chain connects TRBV7-2 to TRBJ2-5; 7 bases fit TRBD2. Germline values: CDR1 SGHTA, CDR2 FQGNSA. V lost 3 bases and J lost 4; bases outside the gene matches: 5. The CDR3 length is 14 residues. The CDR3 protein is CASSLGGDVETQYF. The CDR3, as DNA: TGTGCCAGCAGCTTGGGGGGGGACGTAGAGACCCAGTACTTC.

The rearrangement joins TRBV5-1 to TRBJ1-1; 11 positions match TRBD1. Germline CDR1 reads SGHRS; CDR2 reads YFSETQ. V gave up 0 bases and J gave up 7 bases; unmatched junction bases: 11. The CDR3 is 17 amino acids. CDR3 amino acids: CASSLAPGTGGWNEAFF. The CDR3, as DNA: TGCGCCAGCAGCTTGGCTCCTGGGACAGGGGGTTGGAATGAAGCTTTCTTT. Combining the CDR3 with reference TRBV5-1 and TRBJ1-1 gives the whole variable domain KAGVTQTPRYLIKTRGQQVTLSCSPISGHRSVSWYQQTPGQGLQFLFEYFSETQRNKGNFPGRFSGRQFSNSRSEMNVSTLELGDSALYLCASSLAPGTGGWNEAFFGQGTRLTVV.

This chain connects TRBV3-1 (or the pseudogene TRBV3-2) to TRBJ2-1, with 7 bases aligning to TRBD2. CDR1 and CDR2 (germline): LGHDT, YNNKEL (reference sequence). J was trimmed by 3 bases and V by 8 bases; bases with no gene match: 7. This CDR3 has 14 residues. CDR3 amino acids: CASGRAGDYNEQFF. DNA of the CDR3: TGTGCCAGCGGCCGGGCGGGGGACTACAATGAGCAGTTCTTC.

The chain has TRBV6-5 and TRBJ2-7; the match to TRBD1 covers 8 bases. The germline V gene has CDR1 MNHEY and CDR2 SVGAGI. This CDR3 comprises 14 residues. The ends lost 7 bases at V and 0 bases at J; junction bases unmatched: 5. The CDR3 loop is CASTRGQPSYEQYF. DNA for the CDR3: TGTGCCAGCACCAGGGGGCAGCCCTCCTACGAGCAGTACTTC.

The J gene is TRBJ1-5, the V gene TRBV6-5, with D uncertain. V lost 5 bases and J lost 6, with 5 bases in between. CDR3 length equals 11 residues. Germline CDR1 is MNHEY and CDR2 is SVGAGI. This CDR3 is CASSSSQPQHF. CDR3 DNA sequence: TGTGCCAGCAGTAGCTCTCAGCCCCAGCATTTT.